One and the same sample provided the 7 T cell receptor beta chains below, sequenced in a study of cytomegalovirus exposure and HLA in healthy donors. Amplification used 60 Vbeta primers and 13 Jbeta primers. Data came from immunoSEQ multiplex PCR; TCRdb stores just in-frame clones and leaves some out. The data hold about 180,000 clones, with about 80% observed a single time. Sequenced material: PBMCs. The source of these receptors is a man aged 60 to 69 in good health and CMV-seronegative.

This sequence joins TRBV28 and TRBJ2-3; perhaps TRBD1 as D (5 bases). V lost 8 bases and J lost 2, with 17 bases in between. CDR1 is MDHEN, CDR2 SYDVKM, per germline. The CDR3 totals 15 residues. CDR3: CASAMGQGNTDTQYF. The DNA for the CDR3 is TGTGCCAGCGCCATGGGTCAGGGTAACACAGATACGCAGTATTTT.

V and J are TRBV6-1 and TRBJ2-1, with D tentatively TRBD1 (6 bases). The CDR3 consists of 13 residues. The V end was cut by 3 bases, the J end by 4 bases, with 7 bases between. Germline V gene lookup returns CDR1 MNHNS and CDR2 SASEGT. The CDR3 spells CASSDGQYNEQFF. The CDR3 bases are TGTGCCAGCAGTGACGGACAGTACAATGAGCAGTTCTTC.

This rearrangement joins TRBV20-1 to TRBJ2-7, with 7 bases that match TRBD1. From germline, CDR1 is DFQATT and CDR2 SNEGSKA (reference sequence). Trimming at V came to 6 bases and at J to 9 bases, leaving 8 bases not matched to a gene. CDR3 length equals 11 residues. CDR3 region: CSADRQGVQYF. The CDR3 DNA reads as TGCAGTGCGGATAGACAGGGAGTGCAGTACTTC.

The V gene is TRBV29-1, the J gene TRBJ1-1; D not certain. Germline assignment: CDR1 SQVTM and CDR2 ANQGSEA. Trimming shortened V by 4 bases and J by 0 bases, and 3 bases separated the two germline ends. The CDR3 sequence is 11 residues long. The CDR3 loop is CSVAMNTEAFF. The CDR3 DNA reads as TGCAGCGTTGCCATGAACACTGAAGCTTTCTTT.

About this clone: One junction end disagrees with the germline gene, perhaps due to a read error. The CDR3 coding sequence is TGTGCTAGCAGCTTAGGGGCACTGGATACGCAGTATTTT. Protein product: CASSLGALDTQYF. This chain uses TRBV7-7 with TRBJ2-3, with D perhaps TRBD1 (5 bases). The CDR3 length is 13 residues. The germline gives CDR1 SSHAT, CDR2 FNYEAQ (reference sequence). Full variable domain (outside the CDR3, taken from reference TRBV7-7 and TRBJ2-3): GAGVSQSPRYKVTKRGQDVTLRCDPISSHATLYWYQQALGQGPEFLTYFNYEAQPDKSGLPSDRFSAERPEGSISTLTIQRTEQRDSAMYRCASSLGALDTQYFGPGTRLTVL.

This rearrangement joins TRBV18 to TRBJ1-1; 7 nucleotides line up with TRBD1. Germline CDR1 KGHSH, CDR2 LQKENI. The junction had 4 bases not matched to a gene; V was cut back by 6 bases and J by 3 bases. The CDR3 is 13 amino acids. The CDR3 loop reads CASSHGTDTEAFF. The CDR3, as DNA: TGTGCCAGCTCCCACGGGACAGACACTGAAGCTTTCTTT.

This sequence joins TRBV10-2 and TRBJ2-1, with 14 bases that match TRBD2. The CDR3 is made up of 16 amino acids. Germline CDR1 is WSHSY and CDR2 is SAAADI. Germline trimming cut 4 bases from V and 7 bases from J; bases unmatched to any gene: 6. The CDR3 DNA follows: TGCGCCAGCAGTGGCAAAGGACTAGCGGGAGGTAATGAGCAGTTCTTC. It codes for CASSGKGLAGGNEQFF.